This T cell receptor (beta chain) was profiled in a study of blood T cell repertoires in COVID-19. Germline V gives CDR1 SGHTA, CDR2 FQGNSA. The V segment lost 3 bases and the J segment 7 bases; nucleotides outside the gene matches: 7. The CDR3 contains 15 residues. The data were produced by immunoSEQ multiplex PCR, yet TCRdb's version contains in-frame clones alone and is incomplete. The profile shows a few hundred thousand clones, around 87% of them singletons. This TCR derives from a woman aged 45-65 years who had recovered from COVID-19. The chain links TRBV7-2 to TRBJ1-5; 9 positions match TRBD1. Sequenced input: peripheral blood. Here the CDR3 DNA reads TGTGCCAGCAGCTTGGGACAGGGAATGTGGCAGCCCCAGCATTTT. Its translation is CASSLGQGMWQPQHF.